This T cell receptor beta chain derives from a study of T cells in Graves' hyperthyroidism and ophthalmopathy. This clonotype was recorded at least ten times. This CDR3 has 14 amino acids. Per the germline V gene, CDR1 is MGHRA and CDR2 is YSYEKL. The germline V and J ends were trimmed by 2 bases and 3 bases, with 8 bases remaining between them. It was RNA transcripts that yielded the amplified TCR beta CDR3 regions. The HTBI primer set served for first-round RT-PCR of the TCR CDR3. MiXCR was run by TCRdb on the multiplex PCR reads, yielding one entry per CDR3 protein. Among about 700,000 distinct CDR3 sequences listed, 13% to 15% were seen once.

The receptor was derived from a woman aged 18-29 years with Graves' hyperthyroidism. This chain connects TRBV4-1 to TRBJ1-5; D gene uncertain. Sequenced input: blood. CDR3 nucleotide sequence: TGCGCCAGCAGCCAACTCACAGTCAATCAGCCCCAGCATTTT. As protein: CASSQLTVNQPQHF.